Listed here are 5 T cell receptor beta chains from one sample, sequenced in a study of blood T cell repertoires in COVID-19. Produced via immunoSEQ multiplex PCR; TCRdb's table is partial and in-frame only. The sample yields 200,000 to 250,000 clones, 80% to 85% seen once. Source material: peripheral blood. Source of these receptors: a woman aged 30 to 39 who had recovered from COVID-19.

This clone was recorded only once. CDR3 sequence (DNA): TGTGCCATCCGGAAGGCAGGCTACGAGCAGTACTTC. Protein: CAIRKAGYEQYF. The chain has TRBV10-3 and TRBJ2-7; D uncertain. This CDR3 is built from 12 residues. The V gene lost 8 bases and the J gene lost 3 bases, with 11 bases spanning the gap. Per germline, CDR1 ENHRY and CDR2 SYGVKD.

The chain recombines TRBV28 with TRBJ1-1; a possible D gene is TRBD1 (6 bases). CDR1 is MDHEN, CDR2 SYDVKM, per germline. Trimming removed 6 bases from V and 1 base from J, with 15 bases in between. The CDR3 covers 15 residues. For the CDR3, the DNA is TGTGCCAGCAGAGGGGGGGGCCTACCGAACACTGAAGCTTTCTTT. Translating it yields CASRGGGLPNTEAFF.

This clone was counted only a few times. The J gene is TRBJ1-3, the V gene TRBV5-5; D not certain. V dropped 4 bases and J dropped 1 base, with 15 bases sitting between them. Germline CDR1 is SGHKS and CDR2 is YYEKEE (reference sequence). The CDR3 runs to 16 residues. The CDR3 loop reads CASSLDGSTSGNTIYF. The CDR3 coding sequence is TGTGCCAGCAGCCTGGACGGGAGCACTTCTGGAAACACCATATATTTT.

The V gene is TRBV27, the J gene TRBJ1-6; D is perhaps TRBD1 (5 bases). Trimming shortened V by 3 bases and J by 8 bases, and 11 bases separated the two germline ends. Germline-derived CDR1 and CDR2 are MNHEY and SMNVEV (reference sequence). The CDR3 has 14 residues. The CDR3 loop is CASSFQGTDSPLHF. The DNA for the CDR3 is TGTGCCAGCAGTTTCCAGGGTACGGATTCACCCCTCCACTTT.

This clone was observed a single time. The chain recombines TRBV7-2 with TRBJ1-1; 7 nucleotides agree with TRBD1. CDR1 is SGHTA, CDR2 FQGNSA, per germline. There are 13 residues in the CDR3. Trimming removed 1 base from V and 7 bases from J; junction bases left unmatched: 3. The CDR3 DNA reads as TGTGCCAGCAGCTTAGGGACAGGCCTTGAAGCTTTCTTT. Its translation is CASSLGTGLEAFF.